This TCR beta chain was found in a study of CD8 T cells in Susac syndrome. After extraction with the RNeasy kit, 0.5 to 1 ug of the RNA was reverse transcribed using random hexamers. The TCR beta CDR3 was amplified by immunoSEQ multiplex PCR across 54 Vbeta, 13 Jbeta. TCRdb recomputed calls from the immunoSEQ multiplex PCR reads with MiXCR, one row per CDR3 protein. The sample has under 300,000 distinct CDR3 sequences; 90% to 96% are singletons. From germline, CDR1 is SGHRS and CDR2 YFSETQ. CDR3 length: 14 residues. The V end lost 9 bases, the J end lost 0 bases, and 12 bases lay between the germline ends.

The chain carries TRBV5-1 and TRBJ2-2; D is uncertain. This sequence originates from a human donor with Susac syndrome. The sequenced material came from CD4+ T cells from PBMCs. The CDR3 reads CATKGEANTGELFF. In DNA, the CDR3 is TGCGCCACTAAGGGCGAGGCGAACACCGGGGAGCTGTTTTTT. The full variable domain, rest sourced from reference TRBV5-1 and TRBJ2-2, is KAGVTQTPRYLIKTRGQQVTLSCSPISGHRSVSWYQQTPGQGLQFLFEYFSETQRNKGNFPGRFSGRQFSNSRSEMNVSTLELGDSALYLCATKGEANTGELFFGEGSRLTVL.